This T cell receptor (beta chain) appears in the sequencing data of a study of blood T cell repertoires in COVID-19. This CDR3 has 13 amino acids. V dropped 7 bases and J dropped 5 bases, with 14 bases sitting between them. Generated by immunoSEQ multiplex PCR, the TCRdb table keeps only in-frame clones and is missing some. Here the sample spans roughly 240,000 clones, about four fifths being singletons. This sequence joins TRBV12-3 or TRBV12-4 and TRBJ1-1; unclear D gene. The specimen sequenced was PBMCs or T cells enriched from blood (not recorded which). The receptor was isolated from a woman in her thirties or forties who had been exposed to COVID-19. This CDR3 is CASMVSEVTEAFF. In nucleotides, the CDR3 is TGTGCCAGCATGGTCTCGGAGGTTACTGAAGCTTTCTTT.